The 15 T cell receptor beta chains reported below all come from one sample, sequenced in a study of T cell responses to AZD1222 COVID-19 vaccine. Sequencing used immunoSEQ multiplex PCR; TCRdb keeps in-frame clones, though not all of them. The sample carries about 120,000 clones, roughly 91% recorded once. Material: peripheral blood, obtained 28 days after the second AZD1222 dose. The receptors originated from an adult who received the AZD1222 COVID-19 vaccine.

The rearrangement uses TRBV7-2 and TRBJ1-2, with D hard to call. Germline V lookup: CDR1 SGHTA, CDR2 FQGNSA. This CDR3 comprises 15 residues. The ends were cut back, 5 bases at V and 0 bases at J, with 13 bases in the middle. DNA of the CDR3: TGTGCCAGCAGCCACGATCGAGCCCCTAACTATGGCTACACCTTC. Residues: CASSHDRAPNYGYTF.

The V call is TRBV9, the J call TRBJ2-5; 12 bases are a match to TRBD2. The germline gives CDR1 SGDLS, CDR2 YYNGEE. V shed 0 bases, J shed 2 bases, and the junction held 5 bases outside the gene matches. The CDR3 is made up of 17 amino acids. The CDR3 coding sequence is TGTGCCAGCAGCGTAGCTCCGGGACTAGCGGGTCAAGAGACCCAGTACTTC. This encodes CASSVAPGLAGQETQYF.

The chain has TRBV5-1 and TRBJ1-3; D might be TRBD1 (6 bases). Trimming removed 0 bases at V and 4 bases at J, with 8 bases between. The V gene's germline CDR1 is SGHRS and CDR2 YFSETQ. The CDR3 length is 14 residues. The CDR3 coding sequence is TGCGCCAGCAGCTTGGCAGGGGCAGGAAACACCATATATTTT. Amino acid sequence: CASSLAGAGNTIYF.

V usage is TRBV7-9 and J usage is TRBJ1-3; D gene unclear. Germline V lookup: CDR1 SEHNR, CDR2 FQNEAQ (reference sequence). The CDR3 totals 14 residues. Between the trimmed V and J ends, which lost 5 bases and 0 bases, there was a span of 8 bases. CDR3: CASSATISGNTIYF. The CDR3 DNA is TGTGCCAGCAGCGCGACCATCTCTGGAAACACCATATATTTT. Together with reference TRBV7-9 and TRBJ1-3, the CDR3 gives the full variable domain: DTGVSQNPRHKITKRGQNVTFRCDPISEHNRLYWYRQTLGQGPEFLTYFQNEAQLEKSRLLSDRFSAERPKGSFSTLEIQRTEQGDSAMYLCASSATISGNTIYFGEGSWLTVV.

This chain uses TRBV9 with TRBJ1-2; unclear D gene. Deletions cut 5 bases from V and 3 bases from J, with 8 bases between. There are 12 residues in the CDR3. CDR1 SGDLS and CDR2 YYNGEE come from the germline V gene. CDR3 region: CASRTGDYGYTF. The CDR3 region has the DNA TGTGCCAGCAGGACTGGTGACTATGGCTACACCTTC.

V gene TRBV6-5 combines with J gene TRBJ2-3; TRBD2 agrees at 14 bases. This CDR3 is 15 amino acids long. Per the germline V gene, CDR1 is MNHEY and CDR2 is SVGAGI. V shed 8 bases and J 6 bases; nucleotides not matched to a gene: 7. CDR3 sequence reads: CASGLAGGGKDTQYF. CDR3 nucleotide sequence: TGTGCCAGCGGACTAGCGGGAGGCGGTAAGGATACGCAGTATTTT.

The rearrangement uses TRBV5-4 and TRBJ2-3; D is unclear. V gave up 2 bases and J gave up 0 bases, with 10 bases separating them. This CDR3 region has 15 residues. Germline V CDR1 and CDR2: SGHNT, YYREEE (reference sequence). CDR3 DNA: TGTGCCAGCAGCTTCTACAGCTCTAGCACAGATACGCAGTATTTT. This gives the protein CASSFYSSSTDTQYF.

The sample holds one count of this clone. The chain uses TRBV11-2 and TRBJ2-7, with TRBD2 matching over 11 bases. The CDR3 consists of 13 residues. After removal of 4 bases from V and 5 bases from J, the junction contained 1 base not matched to a gene. Per the germline V gene, CDR1 is SGHAT and CDR2 is FQNNGV. The CDR3, as DNA: TGTGCCAGCAGCTCACTAGCGGGAGACGAGCAGTACTTC. Translating gives CASSSLAGDEQYF.

This chain uses TRBV10-3 with TRBJ2-5; D is undetermined. Trimming cost V 4 bases and J 4 bases, with 7 bases left between them. From germline, CDR1 is ENHRY and CDR2 SYGVKD. The CDR3 is 12 amino acids. The CDR3 region has the DNA TGTGCCATCAGTGGGATAGCAGAGACCCAGTACTTC. Its translation: CAISGIAETQYF.

The chain combines TRBV6-5 with TRBJ1-1; possible D gene TRBD1, 5 bases. Germline V gene sequence: CDR1 MNHEY, CDR2 SVGAGI. This CDR3 region has 14 residues. V gave up 2 bases and J gave up 2 bases, with 9 bases separating them. CDR3 nucleotides: TGTGCCAGCAGTTACGGGGGAGCCAACACTGAAGCTTTCTTT. It is translated as CASSYGGANTEAFF.

The chain is built from TRBV19 and TRBJ2-6, with 7 nucleotides matching TRBD1. CDR1 and CDR2 from the germline V gene are LNHDA and SQIVND (reference sequence). The junction had 6 bases not matched to a gene; V was cut back by 4 bases and J by 0 bases. The CDR3 covers 17 residues. CDR3 sequence reads: CASSTLNRGSGANVLTF. The CDR3 nucleotides read TGTGCCAGTAGTACGTTAAACAGGGGCTCTGGGGCCAACGTCCTGACTTTC. Based on the CDR3 plus reference TRBV19 and TRBJ2-6, the full variable domain is DGGITQSPKYLFRKEGQNVTLSCEQNLNHDAMYWYRQDPGQGLRLIYYSQIVNDFQKGDIAEGYSVSREKKESFPLTVTSAQKNPTAFYLCASSTLNRGSGANVLTFGAGSRLTVL.

This chain links TRBV7-2 with TRBJ2-7; D unclear. The CDR3 totals 13 residues. Per germline, CDR1 SGHTA and CDR2 FQGNSA. Trimming removed 7 bases at V and 0 bases at J, with 10 bases between. CDR3 residues: CASIPPDSYEQYF. The CDR3 coding sequence is TGTGCCAGCATCCCCCCGGACTCCTACGAGCAGTACTTC.

The genes are TRBV6-5 and TRBJ2-3; 9 bases are a match to TRBD2. CDR3 size: 13 residues. CDR1 MNHEY and CDR2 SVGAGI come from the germline V gene. The V gene end was trimmed by 7 bases and the J gene end by 7 bases; junction bases not matched to a gene: 6. For the CDR3, the DNA is TGTGCCAGCAAAGGCGGGAGGGACAATACGCAGTATTTT. Its translation: CASKGGRDNTQYF.

The chain uses TRBV7-2 and TRBJ2-5; TRBD2 matches at 10 bases. Germline values: CDR1 SGHTA, CDR2 FQGNSA. This CDR3 contains 14 residues. With 5 bases clipped from V and 4 bases from J, the junction kept 4 bases outside the gene matches. The CDR3 protein is CASSPWTSGETQYF. In DNA form, the CDR3 reads TGTGCCAGCAGCCCCTGGACTAGCGGAGAGACCCAGTACTTC.

The genes are TRBV3-1 (or the pseudogene TRBV3-2) and TRBJ1-1, with a possible D match to TRBD1 (5 bases). CDR3 length: 19 residues. With 1 base removed from V and 0 bases from J, the gap between germline ends came to 21 bases. From germline, CDR1 is LGHDT and CDR2 YNNKEL (reference sequence). The CDR3 reads CASSQVPRTGDDMNTEAFF. Written as DNA, the CDR3 is TGTGCCAGCAGCCAAGTCCCTCGCACAGGTGACGATATGAACACTGAAGCTTTCTTT.